The T cell receptor beta chain described here comes from a study of radiation and T cells in renal cell carcinoma. Time point here: baseline pretreatment blood. Treatment in this sample: 15 Gy SBRT to primary tumor, nephrectomy 4 weeks later. The patient's renal cell carcinoma had clear cell pathology. This CDR3 contains 17 residues. Germline CDR1 and CDR2: SGHDN and FVKESK. V was shortened by 3 bases and J by 2 bases, with 19 bases between the two germline ends. Whole-study results and caveats: In blood, top tumor clones expanded by 2 weeks, shrinking by 4. No pretreatment tumor biopsies were available for baseline clonotypes.

A remark on this clone: Its antigen is unidentified.

Generated by immunoSEQ multiplex PCR, the TCRdb table keeps only in-frame clones and is missing some. This sample has approximately 140,000 clones, with roughly 83% found just once. Material: blood, obtained from a patient whose treatment included radiotherapy and nephrectomy. The genes are TRBV14 and TRBJ1-1; D uncertain. This clonotype originated in a woman in her 50s with renal cell carcinoma. The CDR3 region has the DNA TGTGCCAGCAGCCACACACCGGGCCTCAAGGGAAACACTGAAGCTTTCTTT. It is translated as CASSHTPGLKGNTEAFF.